This T cell receptor (beta chain) was observed in a study of human T cells and chemical hapten exposure. General study results and limits: Sensitization with DPC brought no change to TCRs above 1 in 1000 in frequency.

The CDR3 runs to 16 residues. Germline V gene sequence: CDR1 SQVTM, CDR2 ANQGSEA. The V gene end was trimmed by 6 bases and the J gene end by 3 bases; junction bases not matched to a gene: 5. From the RACE reads, TCRdb called clonotypes with MiXCR, one entry per CDR3 protein. The sample carries some 70,000 distinct CDR3 sequences, roughly 11% recorded once. Sample time point: pre-sensitization, week 0. The treatment: therapeutic diphenylcyclopropenone sensitization with weekly scalp DPC. Sample donors consisted of patients with alopecia, aged 18 to 70 years, who were suitable for DPC. This clonotype turned up a few times. Its antigen is as yet unknown.

The source was whole blood, collected in connection with sensitization to the hapten diphenylcyclopropenone (DPC). The chain employs TRBV29-1 and TRBJ2-2, with 15 positions matching TRBD2. The receptor was derived from a woman between 50 and 59 years old with alopecia areata. Some clones in this sample may be carry-over from other donors' samples. CDR3 in DNA: TGCAGCGTGTTCGGACTAGCGGGAGGGCACACCGGGGAGCTGTTTTTT. It translates to CSVFGLAGGHTGELFF.